The rows below give T cell receptor beta chains drawn from one sample of a study of control samples from healthy donors and cancer patients. This table comes from immunoSEQ multiplex PCR, and its TCRdb copy is limited to in-frame clones, with some not included. The sample includes hundreds of thousands of clones, over 75% of them seen just once. The specimen sequenced was PBMCs. The receptors were sampled from a woman aged 55-75 years with lung cancer. Each CDR3 is given with its conserved first and last residue. The listing skips clone size in some rows; elsewhere it reads once, few, many or a size class.

NA | TRBV18 | CASSPDLRGFF
NA | TRBV7-2 | CASSLAGTGVTEAFF
NA | TRBV9 | CASSVALAGGLGANVLTF
NA | TRBV24-1 | CATSGGRGAYNEQFF
NA | TRBV14 | CASSQELATLGELFF
NA | TRBV12-5 | CASGFQNYNGEKLFF
NA | TRBV5-6 | CASSFYPSTGTGELFF
NA | TRBV5-5 | CASSWEAGGGGYTF
NA | TRBV6-6 | CASRIPGPWETQYF
NA | TRBV5-6 | CASSLETGINYGYTF
once | TRBV5-6 | CASSLRRGKNEQFF
NA | TRBV27 | CASRPGAFLPDQPQHF
few | TRBV7-9 | CASSLGGTAEATEAFF
NA | TRBV28 | CASSPSGSGFRDTQYF